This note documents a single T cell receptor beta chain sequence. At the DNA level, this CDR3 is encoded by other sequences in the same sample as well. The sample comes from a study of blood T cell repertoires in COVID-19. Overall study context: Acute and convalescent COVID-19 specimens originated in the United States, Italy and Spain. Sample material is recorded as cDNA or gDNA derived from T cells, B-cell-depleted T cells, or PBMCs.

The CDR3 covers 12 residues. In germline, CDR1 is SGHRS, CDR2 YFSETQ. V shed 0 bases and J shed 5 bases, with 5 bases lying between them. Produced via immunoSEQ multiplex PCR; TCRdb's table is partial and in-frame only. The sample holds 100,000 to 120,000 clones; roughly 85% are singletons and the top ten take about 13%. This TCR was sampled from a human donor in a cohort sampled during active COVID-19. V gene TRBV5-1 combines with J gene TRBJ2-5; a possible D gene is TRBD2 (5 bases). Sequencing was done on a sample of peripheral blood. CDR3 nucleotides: TGCGCCAGCAGCTTGGCGGGGGAGACCCAGTACTTC. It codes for CASSLAGETQYF.